This T cell receptor beta chain was identified in a study of graft-versus-host responses after intestinal transplantation. Whole-study context: Those transplanted obtained multivisceral, liver-intestinal, or isolated intestinal grafts.

Study results and caveats: GvH clones detected in recipient marrow included some appearing first in ileum or blood. Patients who carried graft-donor T cell macrochimerism also had high graft-versus-host to host-versus-graft clonal ratios in their allografts. Researchers found peak circulating GvH clone levels linked to early post-transplant HvG declines.

Assay used: immunoSEQ multiplex PCR; TCRdb lists only in-frame clones, some missing. The sample has about 130,000 clones, approximately 92% seen once. About this clone: Its target is unknown.

CDR1 KGHSH and CDR2 LQKENI come from the germline V gene. Trimming shortened V by 3 bases and J by 2 bases, and 19 bases separated the two germline ends. This CDR3 is 17 amino acids long. The chain combines TRBV18 with TRBJ1-1, with unresolved D. Sample: unstimulated CD4+ T cells sorted from spleen or lymph node cells, taken before intestinal transplant. The origin of this receptor is a human donor who received an intestinal transplant. CDR3 protein: CASSPQPGIIGNTEAFF. DNA for the CDR3: TGTGCCAGCTCACCCCAACCGGGTATTATAGGAAACACTGAAGCTTTCTTT. The full variable domain, rest sourced from reference TRBV18 and TRBJ1-1, is NAGVMQNPRHLVRRRGQEARLRCSPMKGHSHVYWYRQLPEEGLKFMVYLQKENIIDESGMPKERFSAEFPKEGPSILRIQQVVRGDSAAYFCASSPQPGIIGNTEAFFGQGTRLTVV.